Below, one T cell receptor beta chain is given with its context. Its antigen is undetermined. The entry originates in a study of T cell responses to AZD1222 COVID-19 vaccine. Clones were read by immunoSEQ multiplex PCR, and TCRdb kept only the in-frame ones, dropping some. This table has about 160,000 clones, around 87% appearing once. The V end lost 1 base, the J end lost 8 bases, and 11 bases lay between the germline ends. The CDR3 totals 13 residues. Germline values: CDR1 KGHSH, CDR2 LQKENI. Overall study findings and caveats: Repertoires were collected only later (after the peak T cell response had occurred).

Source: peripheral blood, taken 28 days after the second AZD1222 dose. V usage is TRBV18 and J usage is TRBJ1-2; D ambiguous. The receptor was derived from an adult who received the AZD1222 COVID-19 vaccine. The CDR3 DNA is TGTGCCAGCTCACCACGGGAAAGAGAAGGCTACACCTTC. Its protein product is CASSPREREGYTF.